Each of the 32 T cell receptor beta chains below was sequenced from the same sample in a study of monozygotic twins with inflammatory bowel disease. TCRdb re-analyzed the 5' RACE reads; it lists each CDR3 protein once, without DNA. In total, the table holds around 40,000 distinct CDR3 sequences. The sequencing input was blood. The receptors were sampled from a human donor with ulcerative colitis or Crohn's disease, or a healthy co-twin of an affected twin (not recorded which).

The CDR3 here is CASSFLGGSGTGELFF. This chain uses TRBV9 with TRBJ2-2; TCRdb returns TRBD1, unconfirmable since there is no DNA. CDR1 is SGDLS and CDR2 is YYNGEE in the germline V gene. This CDR3 spans 16 amino acids. The complete variable domain, with remaining parts taken from reference TRBV9 and TRBJ2-2, reads DSGVTQTPKHLITATGQRVTLRCSPRSGDLSVYWYQQSLDQGLQFLIQYYNGEERAKGNILERFSAQQFPDLHSELNLSSLELGDSALYFCASSFLGGSGTGELFFGEGSRLTVL.

This rearrangement joins TRBV5-5 to TRBJ2-6; TCRdb reports TRBD1, a call that lacks DNA to check it against. Looked up from germline, CDR1 is SGHKS and CDR2 is YYEKEE (reference sequence). The CDR3 loop spans 16 amino acids. The CDR3 protein is CASSLATGDGANVLTF.

The V gene is TRBV12-3 or TRBV12-4, the J gene TRBJ1-4. This CDR3 region has 14 residues. This CDR3 is CASTERALGEKLFF.

The J gene is TRBJ1-2, the V gene TRBV29-1. Germline V gene sequence: CDR1 SQVTM, CDR2 ANQGSEA. There are 15 residues in the CDR3. This CDR3 is CSVVGPRQETYGYTF.

The CDR3 sequence is CSARDQGSGYTF. This rearrangement joins TRBV20-1 to TRBJ1-2. The germline V gene has CDR1 DFQATT and CDR2 SNEGSKA (reference sequence). The CDR3 sequence is 12 residues long.

The rearrangement joins TRBV7-6 to TRBJ2-2; as DNA is missing, the TRBD1 call by TCRdb cannot be tested. The CDR3 is 15 amino acids. The V gene's germline CDR1 is SGHVS and CDR2 FNYEAQ. The CDR3 protein is CASKPRLTNTGELFF.

J is TRBJ1-2 and V is TRBV3-1. Germline V lookup: CDR1 LGHDT, CDR2 YNNKEL (reference sequence). CDR3 length equals 12 residues. The chain's CDR3 is CASSQGNGGYTF.

The rearrangement joins TRBV7-6 to TRBJ1-4. CDR1 and CDR2 from the germline V gene are SGHVS and FNYEAQ. The CDR3 has 14 amino acids. The CDR3 here is CASSLYGSDEKLFF.

The chain couples TRBV6-2 or TRBV6-3 to TRBJ1-4; TCRdb proposes TRBD1, but this gene call is untestable without DNA. The CDR3 is made up of 17 amino acids. The germline V gene encodes CDR1 MNHEY and CDR2 SVGEGT. CDR3 residues: CASKGPGKGATNEKLFF.

The V and J genes are TRBV4-1 and TRBJ2-3; TCRdb's D call, TRBD2, is unchecked because there is no DNA. This CDR3 is 16 amino acids long. Per the germline V gene, CDR1 is MGHRA and CDR2 is YSYEKL. The CDR3: CASSQAGYPAADTQYF.

This chain joins TRBV5-1 and TRBJ2-5; TCRdb picks TRBD2, but there is no DNA to check that call. The CDR3 totals 16 residues. Germline V lookup: CDR1 SGHRS, CDR2 YFSETQ. CDR3: CASSFLAGLYQETQYF.

V gene TRBV18 combines with J gene TRBJ1-1. The CDR3 is made up of 15 amino acids. Germline lookup yields CDR1 KGHSH and CDR2 LQKENI. The CDR3 reads CASSPNREFNTEAFF.

The V gene is TRBV9, the J gene TRBJ1-2. The CDR3 is 14 amino acids. Per germline, CDR1 SGDLS and CDR2 YYNGEE. The CDR3 sequence: CASSVQPDTRGYTF.

This chain uses TRBV29-1 with TRBJ2-5; TCRdb outputs TRBD2, but without DNA this stays unchecked. Germline V CDR1 and CDR2: SQVTM, ANQGSEA. The CDR3 runs 13 residues. This CDR3 reads CSGGTRVQETQYF. The entire variable domain, with the rest obtained from reference TRBV29-1 and TRBJ2-5, is as follows: SAVISQKPSRDICQRGTSLTIQCQVDSQVTMMFWYRQQPGQSLTLIATANQGSEATYESGFVIDKFPISRPNLTFSTLTVSNMSPEDSSIYLCSGGTRVQETQYFGPGTRLLVL.

The chain couples TRBV10-3 to TRBJ2-3; absent DNA, TCRdb's TRBD2 call cannot be checked. The CDR3 length is 13 residues. Germline V gene sequence: CDR1 ENHRY, CDR2 SYGVKD. The CDR3: CAIRASGTDTQYF.

This clonotype shows up as medium-sized (0.01 to 0.1%) by frequency. The chain uses TRBV2 and TRBJ2-1; with no DNA, the TCRdb D assignment of TRBD2 cannot be verified. Germline-derived CDR1 and CDR2 are SNHLY and FYNNEI. CDR3 size: 16 residues. CDR3 protein: CASSEGLAGEYNEQFF.

The chain recombines TRBV5-1 with TRBJ2-2. The length of the CDR3 is 14 residues. The germline CDR1 and CDR2 sequences are SGHRS and YFSETQ. The chain's CDR3 is CASSLDSFSGELFF. The full variable domain, in which reference TRBV5-1 and TRBJ2-2 provide the parts outside the CDR3, is KAGVTQTPRYLIKTRGQQVTLSCSPISGHRSVSWYQQTPGQGLQFLFEYFSETQRNKGNFPGRFSGRQFSNSRSEMNVSTLELGDSALYLCASSLDSFSGELFFGEGSRLTVL.

J is TRBJ2-5 and V is TRBV6-1; TCRdb outputs TRBD2, but without DNA this stays unchecked. This CDR3 comprises 16 residues. Germline CDR1 and CDR2: MNHNS and SASEGT. The CDR3 here is CASTRAGGAYKGTQYF.

The rearrangement joins TRBV5-4 to TRBJ2-2; TCRdb's assignment of TRBD2 cannot be checked, as there is no DNA. This CDR3 region has 14 residues. CDR1 and CDR2 from the germline V gene are SGHNT and YYREEE (reference sequence). CDR3 region: CASSGTSLAGELFF.

This chain links TRBV7-2 with TRBJ2-3. CDR1 and CDR2 (germline): SGHTA, FQGNSA. The CDR3 covers 14 residues. CDR3 sequence: CASSLAAGVDTQYF.

CDR3 loop: CASSQPRGGEAFF. This sequence joins TRBV3-1 and TRBJ1-1; TCRdb's D call of TRBD1 is untestable without DNA. CDR3 size: 13 residues. Germline loops: CDR1 LGHDT, CDR2 YNNKEL (reference sequence).

V is TRBV19 and J is TRBJ1-1. CDR1 and CDR2 (germline): LNHDA, SQIVND (reference sequence). This CDR3 has 15 residues. This CDR3 is CASSTFGAGRTEAFF.

The V call is TRBV5-1, the J call TRBJ2-4; TCRdb proposes TRBD1, but this gene call is untestable without DNA. Germline lookup yields CDR1 SGHRS and CDR2 YFSETQ. The length of the CDR3 is 15 residues. This CDR3 is CASSAGGVAKNIQYF.

V and J are TRBV5-1 and TRBJ2-7; TCRdb returns TRBD1, unconfirmable since there is no DNA. The CDR3 totals 15 residues. Germline loops: CDR1 SGHRS, CDR2 YFSETQ. CDR3 region: CASSLAPTGLGEQYF.

The rearrangement joins TRBV7-3 to TRBJ2-5. This CDR3 has 13 amino acids. The germline CDR1 and CDR2 sequences are SGHTA and FQGTGA. The CDR3 reads CASSLGDGETQYF.

The V call is TRBV20-1, the J call TRBJ2-3; TCRdb selects TRBD1, and the lack of DNA leaves this call unchecked. The CDR3 extends over 14 amino acids. Germline lookup yields CDR1 DFQATT and CDR2 SNEGSKA (reference sequence). The CDR3 protein is CSAITRTGPNTQYF.

The rearrangement joins TRBV5-6 to TRBJ1-6; no DNA is available, so the TRBD1 call from TCRdb remains unchecked. Germline V gene data show CDR1 as SGHDT and CDR2 as YYEEEE. The CDR3 extends over 16 amino acids. CDR3 amino acids: CASSWGNRGSNSPLHF.

The V gene is TRBV7-2, the J gene TRBJ2-7; TCRdb returns TRBD1, unconfirmable since there is no DNA. The germline V gene encodes CDR1 SGHTA and CDR2 FQGNSA. This CDR3 is built from 16 residues. The CDR3 sequence: CASSLVGHERGYEQYF.

The chain couples TRBV12-3 or TRBV12-4 to TRBJ1-1; TCRdb gives TRBD1 as the D gene, but with no DNA this cannot be confirmed. The CDR3 totals 14 residues. CDR3 amino acids: CASSLVAVTDRAFF.

The chain employs TRBV5-1 and TRBJ2-1; TCRdb gives TRBD2 as the D gene, but with no DNA this cannot be confirmed. CDR3 size: 17 residues. The V gene's germline CDR1 is SGHRS and CDR2 YFSETQ. CDR3 amino acids: CASSFSGRASSYNEQFF.

This sequence joins TRBV29-1 and TRBJ1-2. CDR3 length: 14 residues. Germline-derived CDR1 and CDR2 are SQVTM and ANQGSEA. The CDR3 spells CSVGTGTTNYGYTF.

The chain combines TRBV3-1 with TRBJ1-5; TCRdb calls TRBD1, which cannot be checked without DNA. The CDR3 is 14 amino acids. Looked up from germline, CDR1 is LGHDT and CDR2 is YNNKEL (reference sequence). The CDR3 sequence: CASSHPGGNQPQHF.